These 27 T cell receptor beta chains share one sample of origin, sequenced in a study of T cell responses to AZD1222 COVID-19 vaccine. The method was immunoSEQ multiplex PCR; TCRdb's version includes in-frame clones alone and lacks a portion of them. The sample has more than 85,000 clones, 70% to 90% seen once; the top ten hold around 4.5%. Sequencing used peripheral blood, obtained 28 days after the second AZD1222 dose. The source of these receptors is an adult who received the AZD1222 COVID-19 vaccine.

The rearrangement joins TRBV7-2 to TRBJ1-5, with D perhaps matching TRBD1 (6 bases). The V and J ends lost 2 bases and 3 bases respectively, with 17 bases between them. Germline V gives CDR1 SGHTA, CDR2 FQGNSA. The CDR3 is made up of 17 amino acids. The CDR3 DNA reads TGTGCCAGCAGCTTACTCCCACAGGGTGCGGTCAATCAGCCCCAGCATTTT. Translation gives CASSLLPQGAVNQPQHF.

This sequence joins TRBV6-5 and TRBJ1-1, with a tentative D call TRBD1 (6 bases). Trimming stripped 6 bases from V and 5 bases from J, with 16 bases between. The V gene's germline CDR1 is MNHEY and CDR2 SVGAGI. The CDR3 length is 14 residues. CDR3 residues: CASRRGASNTEAFF. As DNA, the CDR3 is TGTGCCAGCAGGAGGGGGGCGAGTAATACTGAAGCTTTCTTT.

The V gene is TRBV28, the J gene TRBJ1-5; no firm D call. Germline V lookup: CDR1 MDHEN, CDR2 SYDVKM. V was shortened by 1 base and J by 7 bases, with 14 bases between the two germline ends. This CDR3 region has 15 residues. The DNA of the CDR3 is TGTGCCAGCAGTTTATATTCCCTCGGGGAGCAGCCCCAGCATTTT. Encoded protein: CASSLYSLGEQPQHF.

V and J are TRBV11-2 and TRBJ2-1, with unresolved D. CDR1 SGHAT and CDR2 FQNNGV come from the germline V gene. V lost 0 bases and J 7 bases, leaving 7 bases between the germline ends. There are 13 residues in the CDR3. The CDR3 DNA reads as TGTGCCAGCAGCTTAGATCTATTTAATGAGCAGTTCTTC. Its translation is CASSLDLFNEQFF. The full variable domain, its missing parts supplied by reference TRBV11-2 and TRBJ2-1, is EAGVAQSPRYKIIEKRQSVAFWCNPISGHATLYWYQQILGQGPKLLIQFQNNGVVDDSQLPKDRFSAERLKGVDSTLKIQPAKLEDSAVYLCASSLDLFNEQFFGPGTRLTVL.

This clone was observed a few times. The rearrangement uses TRBV29-1 and TRBJ2-2, with unresolved D. This CDR3 has 14 residues. CDR1 is SQVTM and CDR2 is ANQGSEA in the germline V gene. V was cut by 7 bases and J by 2 bases, with 14 bases left in between. CDR3 sequence (DNA): TGCAGCGCTTTGGCAGGTGCTAACACCGGGGAGCTGTTTTTT. It codes for CSALAGANTGELFF.

The rearrangement joins TRBV29-1 to TRBJ1-5; D is perhaps TRBD1 (5 bases). This CDR3 has 14 amino acids. CDR1 SQVTM and CDR2 ANQGSEA come from the germline V gene. V lost 7 bases and J lost 0, with 13 bases in between. CDR3 region: CSAATAHSNQPQHF. CDR3 coding DNA: TGCAGCGCTGCGACAGCCCATAGCAATCAGCCCCAGCATTTT.

The chain employs TRBV30 and TRBJ1-6; D ambiguous. Trimming removed 2 bases from V and 7 bases from J, with 9 bases in between. Per germline, CDR1 GTSNPN and CDR2 SVGIG (reference sequence). There are 13 residues in the CDR3. The CDR3 sequence: CAWSSRRNSPLHF. CDR3 DNA sequence: TGTGCCTGGAGTTCCAGGAGAAATTCACCCCTCCACTTT. The variable domain in full, completed from reference TRBV30 and TRBJ1-6, reads SQTIHQWPATLVQPVGSPLSLECTVEGTSNPNLYWYRQAAGRGLQLLFYSVGIGQISSEVPQNLSASRPQDRQFILSSKKLLLSDSGFYLCAWSSRRNSPLHFGNGTRLTVT.

This chain joins TRBV6-2 or TRBV6-3 and TRBJ1-1; no clear D. The germline gives CDR1 MNHEY, CDR2 SVGEGT. This CDR3 contains 16 residues. Trimming removed 6 bases from V and 1 base from J, with 18 bases in between. CDR3 nucleotide sequence: TGTGCCAGCAGCCCGAAAAGCCCCTTCAGGAACACTGAAGCTTTCTTT. Protein product: CASSPKSPFRNTEAFF.

This chain links TRBV4-3 with TRBJ1-3; no firm D call. V was shortened by 1 base and J by 0 bases, with 7 bases between the two germline ends. Germline assignment: CDR1 LGHNA and CDR2 YSLEER. CDR3 length: 15 residues. CDR3 sequence: CASSQATFSGNTIYF. CDR3 coding DNA: TGCGCCAGCAGCCAAGCGACATTCTCTGGAAACACCATATATTTT.

CDR3 in amino acids: CASSQRPGARSYGYTF. The CDR3 nucleotides are TGCGCCAGCAGCCAAAGACCGGGGGCGAGGAGCTATGGCTACACCTTC. The gene calls are TRBV4-3 and TRBJ1-2; tentative D call: TRBD1 (6 bases). The germline CDR1 and CDR2 sequences are LGHNA and YSLEER. CDR3 length equals 16 residues. V was trimmed by 2 bases and J by 4 bases, leaving 17 bases between them.

CDR3 in DNA: TGTGCCAGCAGACCACTAGCACCGGACTACAATGAGCAGTTCTTC. Protein sequence: CASRPLAPDYNEQFF. This chain connects TRBV6-5 to TRBJ2-1; TRBD2 might be the D (6 bases). Trimming shortened V by 6 bases and J by 3 bases, and 15 bases separated the two germline ends. The germline V gene encodes CDR1 MNHEY and CDR2 SVGAGI. CDR3 length equals 15 residues.

The V call is TRBV6-5, the J call TRBJ2-1, with 7 bases matching TRBD2. The V and J ends lost 7 bases and 5 bases, in that order; junction bases with no gene match: 8. The CDR3 is 14 amino acids. Germline-derived CDR1 and CDR2 are MNHEY and SVGAGI. In nucleotides, the CDR3 is TGTGCCAGCAAGAGGCGGGACTATGACAATGAGCAGTTCTTC. Translating gives CASKRRDYDNEQFF.

The table lists this clone with a few counts. V usage is TRBV19 and J usage is TRBJ1-5; D gene uncertain. Trimming shortened V by 8 bases and J by 2 bases, and 13 bases separated the two germline ends. Germline CDR1 and CDR2: LNHDA and SQIVND (reference sequence). The CDR3 totals 14 residues. The CDR3 sequence: CASDPDEGNQPQHF. CDR3 bases: TGTGCCAGTGACCCGGACGAGGGCAATCAGCCCCAGCATTTT.

This sequence joins TRBV7-3 and TRBJ2-7; tentatively, D is TRBD1 or TRBD2 (5 bases each). This CDR3 spans 13 amino acids. CDR1 SGHTA and CDR2 FQGTGA come from the germline V gene. V was trimmed by 4 bases and J by 2 bases, leaving 9 bases between them. Written as DNA, the CDR3 is TGTGCCAGCAGCTCGGGGCGGACCTACGAGCAGTACTTC. As protein: CASSSGRTYEQYF. The full variable domain, its missing parts supplied by reference TRBV7-3 and TRBJ2-7, is GAGVSQTPSNKVTEKGKYVELRCDPISGHTALYWYRQSLGQGPEFLIYFQGTGAADDSGLPNDRFFAVRPEGSVSTLKIQRTERGDSAVYLCASSSGRTYEQYFGPGTRLTVT.

V and J are TRBV5-1 and TRBJ2-7, with a possible D match to TRBD2 (6 bases). Deletions cut 2 bases from V and 6 bases from J, with 12 bases between. The CDR3 contains 13 residues. Looked up from germline, CDR1 is SGHRS and CDR2 is YFSETQ. The CDR3 DNA reads TGCGCCAGCAGCTTAGAGAGACTAGGCGAGCAGTACTTC. This encodes CASSLERLGEQYF.

As to this clone: An end of the junction does not agree with germline; a read error may underlie this. CDR3 DNA sequence: TGCGCCAGCAGCTTGGTGGGACTAGCGGGAGACCGGGTCTTC. It specifies CASSLVGLAGDRVF. The chain carries TRBV5-1 and TRBJ2-1; TRBD2 matches at 14 bases. The CDR3 has 14 amino acids. Germline V lookup: CDR1 SGHRS, CDR2 YFSETQ. Filled out from reference TRBV5-1 and TRBJ2-1, the complete variable domain reads KAGVTQTPRYLIKTRGQQVTLSCSPISGHRSVSWYQQTPGQGLQFLFEYFSETQRNKGNFPGRFSGRQFSNSRSEMNVSTLELGDSALYLCASSLVGLAGDRVFGPGTRLTVL.

J is TRBJ1-1 and V is TRBV5-1, with 7 bases identical to TRBD1. This CDR3 is 15 amino acids long. Germline lookup yields CDR1 SGHRS and CDR2 YFSETQ. J gave up 0 bases and V 6 bases, and 8 bases lay outside the gene matches. The chain's CDR3 is CASKSPGQLNTEAFF. DNA for the CDR3: TGCGCCAGCAAATCCCCGGGACAGCTGAACACTGAAGCTTTCTTT.

The chain recombines TRBV18 with TRBJ1-2; D is undetermined. CDR1 and CDR2 from the germline V gene are KGHSH and LQKENI. Trimming removed 5 bases from V and 7 bases from J, with 8 bases in between. This CDR3 is 11 amino acids long. The CDR3 protein is CASSSPGGYTF. As DNA, the CDR3 is TGTGCCAGCTCATCCCCGGGTGGCTACACCTTC.

This clone has a handful of counts. The chain couples TRBV27 to TRBJ1-1; D gene uncertain. Between the trimmed V and J ends, which lost 0 bases and 1 base, there was a span of 6 bases. Germline loops: CDR1 MNHEY, CDR2 SMNVEV (reference sequence). The CDR3 is made up of 14 amino acids. This chain's CDR3 is CASSLSIPNTEAFF. DNA of the CDR3: TGTGCCAGCAGTTTATCGATACCGAACACTGAAGCTTTCTTT.

The CDR3 is CASSQVGGAGVTQYF. CDR3 nucleotides: TGTGCCAGCAGCCAAGTTGGGGGGGCTGGTGTGACCCAGTACTTC. The chain links TRBV3-1 (or the pseudogene TRBV3-2) to TRBJ2-5; D is possibly TRBD2 (7 bases). Germline CDR1 reads LGHDT; CDR2 reads YNNKEL (reference sequence). CDR3 length: 15 residues. The V end was cut by 1 base, the J end by 7 bases, with 16 bases between.

The chain has TRBV18 and TRBJ2-3; D might be TRBD2 (5 bases). The CDR3 length is 15 residues. Trimming removed 3 bases at V and 5 bases at J, with 15 bases between. CDR1 KGHSH and CDR2 LQKENI come from the germline V gene. This chain's CDR3 is CASSPQASGEDTQYF. CDR3 bases: TGTGCCAGCTCACCCCAGGCATCCGGGGAAGATACGCAGTATTTT.

The rearrangement links TRBV11-1 to TRBJ2-2; possibly TRBD2 for D (5 bases). The CDR3 covers 15 residues. V was pared by 0 bases and J by 6 bases, with 11 bases between. CDR1 SGHAT and CDR2 FQDESV come from the germline V gene (reference sequence). CDR3 nucleotides: TGTGCCAGCAGCTTAGCGAGGGCCGGTTCCGGGGAGCTGTTTTTT. This translates into CASSLARAGSGELFF.

The V call is TRBV7-6, the J call TRBJ2-3; D is unclear. CDR1 is SGHVS, CDR2 FNYEAQ, per germline. The CDR3 covers 15 residues. V was clipped by 1 base and J by 5 bases, with 13 bases between them. In nucleotides, the CDR3 is TGTGCCAGCAGCTTAGGTTGGAGCAACGGAGATACGCAGTATTTT. It encodes CASSLGWSNGDTQYF.

This clone was detected once. The chain couples TRBV19 to TRBJ2-5; D is unresolved. The CDR3 spans 15 residues. V shed 5 bases and J shed 5 bases, with 18 bases lying between them. Germline V gene lookup returns CDR1 LNHDA and CDR2 SQIVND (reference sequence). The CDR3 here is CASSQRGVEAETQYF. Written as DNA, the CDR3 is TGTGCCAGTAGTCAAAGAGGCGTAGAGGCGGAGACCCAGTACTTC.

The rearrangement links TRBV9 to TRBJ1-1, with D tentatively TRBD1 (6 bases). CDR3 length: 15 amino acids. The germline V gene has CDR1 SGDLS and CDR2 YYNGEE. Trimming left V 1 base short and J 0 bases short, with 10 bases between. Here the CDR3 reads CASSVPQGMNTEAFF. The DNA for the CDR3 is TGTGCCAGCAGCGTACCACAGGGTATGAACACTGAAGCTTTCTTT.

The V call is TRBV7-9, the J call TRBJ1-5; TRBD1 matches 7 bases. Trimming removed 5 bases from V and 1 base from J; junction bases left unmatched: 2. This CDR3 region has 14 residues. CDR1 and CDR2 from the germline V gene are SEHNR and FQNEAQ (reference sequence). The CDR3 nucleotides read TGTGCCAGCAGCCCGACAGGGAGCAATCAGCCCCAGCATTTT. Protein: CASSPTGSNQPQHF.

The rearrangement links TRBV2 to TRBJ2-2, with TRBD1 matching 8 bases. The length of the CDR3 is 14 residues. With V trimmed by 6 bases and J by 3 bases, 3 bases remained unmatched. Germline CDR1 reads SNHLY; CDR2 reads FYNNEI. CDR3 sequence (DNA): TGTGCCAGCAGCGGACAGGGCCACACCGGGGAGCTGTTTTTT. The encoded protein is CASSGQGHTGELFF.